The 6 T cell receptor beta chains below all came from one sample that was sequenced in a study of PD-1 blockade in classical Hodgkin lymphoma. Stated time point: newly diagnosed, previously untreated cHL patient sample. Thawed PBMCs were the source of CD4+ T cells, purified by magnetic negative selection. TCRdb's table, derived via immunoSEQ multiplex PCR, lists solely in-frame clones and lacks some. The sample carries over 25,000 clones, around 89% recorded once. The sequencing sample was made of CD4+ T cells from blood. The source is a human donor with classical Hodgkin lymphoma.

The chain links TRBV25-1 to TRBJ2-1; 12 positions match TRBD2. The CDR3 extends over 16 amino acids. Trimming removed 2 bases from V and 3 bases from J; junction bases left unmatched: 2. CDR1 MGHDK and CDR2 SYGVNS come from the germline V gene. The CDR3: CASSEPGLAGYNEQFF. The DNA of the CDR3 is TGTGCCAGCAGTGAACCGGGACTAGCGGGCTACAATGAGCAGTTCTTC.

V gene TRBV4-1 combines with J gene TRBJ2-7; 10 nucleotides align to TRBD1. With V trimmed by 6 bases and J by 5 bases, 16 bases remained unmatched. CDR1 is MGHRA and CDR2 is YSYEKL in the germline V gene. The CDR3 covers 17 residues. CDR3 nucleotides: TGCGCCAGCAGTCGACTCCCCCGGGGACAGGGGTTCGACGAGCAGTACTTC. Protein sequence: CASSRLPRGQGFDEQYF.

V is TRBV19 and J is TRBJ2-3; D might be TRBD2 (5 bases). This CDR3 has 18 residues. The V gene's germline CDR1 is LNHDA and CDR2 SQIVND (reference sequence). Trimming stripped 4 bases from V and 3 bases from J, with 23 bases between. CDR3 sequence reads: CASSNEGTRAHLTDTQYF. DNA for the CDR3: TGTGCCAGTAGTAATGAAGGAACTAGGGCACACCTGACAGATACGCAGTATTTT. The whole variable domain, filled in from reference TRBV19 and TRBJ2-3, reads DGGITQSPKYLFRKEGQNVTLSCEQNLNHDAMYWYRQDPGQGLRLIYYSQIVNDFQKGDIAEGYSVSREKKESFPLTVTSAQKNPTAFYLCASSNEGTRAHLTDTQYFGPGTRLTVL.

The chain has TRBV1 and TRBJ2-3; no DNA check was done on the table's D call, TRBD2. TRBV1 is described as a pseudogene. This CDR3 has 16 amino acids. The CDR3: CTSSQVLAAHTDTQYF. CDR3 DNA: TGCACCAGCAGCCAAGTACTAGCGGCTCACACAGATACGCAGTATTTT.

The V call is TRBV28, the J call TRBJ1-2, with TRBD1 as a possible D gene (6 bases). This CDR3 contains 13 residues. CDR1 is MDHEN and CDR2 is SYDVKM in the germline V gene. Between the trimmed V and J ends, which lost 5 bases and 8 bases, there was a span of 15 bases. Here the CDR3 DNA reads TGTGCCAGCAGTGGGGCACAGGGTAGGGGCTACACCTTC. This encodes CASSGAQGRGYTF.

The rearrangement links TRBV19 to TRBJ1-1; D not certain. Germline values: CDR1 LNHDA, CDR2 SQIVND (reference sequence). V dropped 6 bases and J dropped 1 base, with 9 bases sitting between them. CDR3 length: 13 amino acids. The CDR3 coding sequence is TGTGCCAGTAGAGTAAACGGGAACACTGAAGCTTTCTTT. It is translated as CASRVNGNTEAFF.